This entry is about one T cell receptor beta chain. Its antigen is as yet unknown. The same CDR3 also results from other DNA sequences found in this sample. CDR1 and CDR2 from the germline V gene are SEHNR and FQNEAQ (reference sequence). The CDR3 is 15 amino acids. V lost 1 base to trimming and J lost 3 bases; unmatched junction nucleotides: 1. This record belongs to a study of shared clonotypes between healthy human individuals. At the level of the study: Each donor's CD8 memory used one plate, CD8 naive two, each CD4 subset three. General study points: Shared across a handful of donors were roughly 4.8% of the naive CD4 clonotypes.

It was at deep level that the assay was run. Replicate PCRs from sorted subsets contained roughly 200 ng DNA, which is around 30,000 T cell genomes. Sequenced by immunoSEQ multiplex PCR; TCRdb stores in-frame clones only, minus some. The sample has about 2.5 million clones; about 90% are singletons. The chain employs TRBV7-9 and TRBJ1-5; 9 nucleotides agree with TRBD1. The sequenced sample consisted of naive CD4+ T cells from PBMCs. The sample's subset: CD45RA+ positively selected. The receptor's source is a man between 18 and 35 years old in good health. Some clones in this sample may be carry-over from other donors' samples. CDR3 residues: CASSLGTGVNQPQHF. In nucleotides, the CDR3 is TGTGCCAGCAGCTTAGGGACAGGGGTCAATCAGCCCCAGCATTTT.